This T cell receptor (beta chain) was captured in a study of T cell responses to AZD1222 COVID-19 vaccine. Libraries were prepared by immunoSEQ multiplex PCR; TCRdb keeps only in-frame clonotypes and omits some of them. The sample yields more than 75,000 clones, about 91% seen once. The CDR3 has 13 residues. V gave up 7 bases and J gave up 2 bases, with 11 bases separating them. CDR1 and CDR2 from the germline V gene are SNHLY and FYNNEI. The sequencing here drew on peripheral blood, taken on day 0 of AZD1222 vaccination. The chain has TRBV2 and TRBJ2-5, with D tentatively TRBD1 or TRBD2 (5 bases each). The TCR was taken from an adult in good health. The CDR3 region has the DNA TGTGCCAGCACCCCCGGGGCTCAAGAGACCCAGTACTTC. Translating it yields CASTPGAQETQYF.